This passage covers 8 T cell receptor beta chains from one sample sequenced in a study of shared clonotypes between healthy human individuals. Naive-designated CD8 cells lacked CD45RO, were positively enriched for CCR7, and omitted terminally differentiated effector memory CD45RA+ cells. TCRdb keeps only in-frame clones here, not all; method: immunoSEQ multiplex PCR. The sample includes more than 2 million clones, approximately 94% of them seen just once. Sequenced input: naive CD8+ T cells sorted from blood. These TCRs come from a young man in good health.

Remarks on this clone: Other DNA sequences from this sample encode an identical CDR3 as well. The chain combines TRBV6-5 with TRBJ2-7, with TRBD2 as a possible D gene (6 bases). This CDR3 region has 16 residues. Trimming stripped 0 bases from V and 4 bases from J, with 16 bases between. CDR1 is MNHEY, CDR2 SVGAGI, per germline. This CDR3 reads CASSYSSGEASYEQYF. The CDR3, as DNA: TGTGCCAGCAGTTACTCATCGGGGGAGGCAAGTTACGAGCAGTACTTC.

The rearrangement links TRBV11-3 to TRBJ1-1; possibly TRBD1 for D (5 bases). CDR1 and CDR2 (germline): SGHNT, YENEEA. V lost 2 bases to trimming and J lost 3 bases, with 10 bases between them. CDR3 length: 14 residues. This CDR3 is CASSLRGAYTEAFF. Written as DNA, the CDR3 is TGTGCCAGCAGCTTACGAGGGGCGTACACTGAAGCTTTCTTT.

This chain connects TRBV15 to TRBJ1-2, with D tentatively TRBD1 (5 bases). The CDR3 is 12 amino acids. Germline loops: CDR1 LNHNV, CDR2 YYDKDF (reference sequence). The germline V and J ends were trimmed by 8 bases and 5 bases, with 12 bases remaining between them. In DNA form, the CDR3 reads TGTGCCACCCGAGGGACTGAGTATGGCTACACCTTC. This encodes CATRGTEYGYTF.

This clone was seen a single time. The chain couples TRBV5-4 to TRBJ2-5, with TRBD2 as a possible D gene (6 bases). Germline-derived CDR1 and CDR2 are SGHNT and YYREEE (reference sequence). CDR3 size: 13 residues. V lost 0 bases to trimming and J lost 3 bases, with 6 bases between them. DNA for the CDR3: TGTGCCAGCAGCTTGGTAGCGGAAGAGACCCAGTACTTC. It translates to CASSLVAEETQYF.

This sequence joins TRBV6-5 and TRBJ1-5, with TRBD1 as a possible D gene (5 bases). Trimming took off 5 bases at V and 2 bases at J, with 13 bases between the two ends. Per the germline V gene, CDR1 is MNHEY and CDR2 is SVGAGI. This CDR3 has 15 residues. The CDR3 bases are TGTGCCAGCAGTCAGACAGAGGGTGGCAATCAGCCCCAGCATTTT. Amino acids: CASSQTEGGNQPQHF.

This chain links TRBV29-1 with TRBJ1-2; D call uncertain. With 4 bases removed from V and 0 bases from J, the gap between germline ends came to 12 bases. Germline-derived CDR1 and CDR2 are SQVTM and ANQGSEA. The length of the CDR3 is 14 residues. Written as DNA, the CDR3 is TGCAGCGTTGGTTCGGCGCGGGCTAACTATGGCTACACCTTC. As protein: CSVGSARANYGYTF.

The DNA for the CDR3 is TGTGCCAGCAGTGAATGGGCTAGCGGGGGCGGCCAAGAGACCCAGTACTTC. This encodes CASSEWASGGGQETQYF. This chain uses TRBV2 with TRBJ2-5, with 10 bases matching TRBD2. This CDR3 contains 17 residues. In germline, CDR1 is SNHLY, CDR2 FYNNEI. The V and J ends lost 2 bases and 1 base, in that order; junction bases with no gene match: 7.

This chain joins TRBV25-1 and TRBJ2-3; D ambiguous. This CDR3 spans 12 amino acids. Per the germline V gene, CDR1 is MGHDK and CDR2 is SYGVNS. The germline V and J ends were trimmed by 5 bases and 5 bases, with 8 bases remaining between them. This CDR3 is CASSRARDTQYF. Here the CDR3 DNA reads TGTGCCAGCAGTCGGGCGAGAGATACGCAGTATTTT. The variable domain in full, with the rest retrieved from reference TRBV25-1 and TRBJ2-3, is EADIYQTPRYLVIGTGKKITLECSQTMGHDKMYWYQQDPGMELHLIHYSYGVNSTEKGDLSSESTVSRIRTEHFPLTLESARPSHTSQYLCASSRARDTQYFGPGTRLTVL.